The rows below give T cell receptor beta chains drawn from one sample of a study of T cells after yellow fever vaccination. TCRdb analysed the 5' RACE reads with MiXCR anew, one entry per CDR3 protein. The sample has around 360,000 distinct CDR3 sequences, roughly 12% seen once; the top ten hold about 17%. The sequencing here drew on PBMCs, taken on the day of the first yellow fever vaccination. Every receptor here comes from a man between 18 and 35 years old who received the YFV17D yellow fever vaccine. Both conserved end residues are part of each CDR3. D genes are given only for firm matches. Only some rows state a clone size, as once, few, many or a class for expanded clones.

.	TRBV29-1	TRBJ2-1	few	TGCAGCGTTGAAGATCCTGTAGGGGGTGGGTACAATGAGCAGTTCTTC	CSVEDPVGGGYNEQFF
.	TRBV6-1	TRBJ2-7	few	TGTGCCAGCAGCCTAACCGGGACTCAACCCTACGAGCAGTACTTC	CASSLTGTQPYEQYF
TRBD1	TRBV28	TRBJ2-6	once	TGTGCCAGCAGGGATGACAGGGAAAACTCTGGGGCCAACGTCCTGACTTTC	CASRDDRENSGANVLTF
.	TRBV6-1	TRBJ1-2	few	TGTGCCAGCAGTGGGACTTTCAACTATGGCTACACCTTC	CASSGTFNYGYTF
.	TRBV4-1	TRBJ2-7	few	TGCGCCAGCAGCCAAGAATCGATCCGCTCCTACGAGCAGTACTTC	CASSQESIRSYEQYF
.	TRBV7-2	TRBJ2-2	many	TGTGCCAGCAGCTTAAGGGGGGCCCGGGGCGGGGAGCTGTTTTTT	CASSLRGARGGELFF
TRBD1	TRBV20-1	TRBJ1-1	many	TGCAGTGTCCCGTCCGGGACAGTCCCTGAAGCTTTCTTT	CSVPSGTVPEAFF
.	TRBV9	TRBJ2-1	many	TGTGCCAGCAGCGTAGGGCGGGACTCCTTCTACAATGAGCAGTTCTTC	CASSVGRDSFYNEQFF
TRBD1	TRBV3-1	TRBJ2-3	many	TGTGCCAGCAGCCCGCGGGACAGGGATACAGATACGCAGTATTTT	CASSPRDRDTDTQYF
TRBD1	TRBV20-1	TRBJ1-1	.	TGCAGTGCTAGAAGACAGGGGCGAATATACACTGAAGCTTTCTTT	CSARRQGRIYTEAFF
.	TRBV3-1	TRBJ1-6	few	TGTGCCAGCAGTGCTGGGGGCCAATCACCCCTCCACTTT	CASSAGGQSPLHF
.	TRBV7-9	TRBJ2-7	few	TGTGCCAGCAGCTTAGTTGACAGCCCGAAATACTACGAGCAGTACTTC	CASSLVDSPKYYEQYF
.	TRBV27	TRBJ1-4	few	TGTGCCAGCAGAGGGCAAGTAAATGAAAAACTGTTTTTT	CASRGQVNEKLFF
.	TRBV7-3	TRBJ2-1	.	TGTGCCAGCAGTGGAGGGGCCCTCAATGAGCAGTTCTTC	CASSGGALNEQFF
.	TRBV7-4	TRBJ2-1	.	TGTGCCATCCTCGACCCTAGCTCCTACAATGAGCAGTTCTTC	CAILDPSSYNEQFF
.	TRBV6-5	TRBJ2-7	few	TGTGCCAGCAGTTACGGAGGGGGGATGGACGAGCAGTACTTC	CASSYGGGMDEQYF
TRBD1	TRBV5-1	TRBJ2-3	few	TGCGCCAGCTTGCGGCAGGGGGTAGAGGCAGATACGCAGTATTTT	CASLRQGVEADTQYF
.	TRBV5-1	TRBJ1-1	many	TGTGCCAGCAGCTTCTCGGGGGGGAACACTGAAGCTTTCTTT	CASSFSGGNTEAFF
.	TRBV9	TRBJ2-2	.	TGTGCCAGCAGCGTACTCACCGGGGAGCTGTTTTTT	CASSVLTGELFF
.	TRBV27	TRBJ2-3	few	TGTGCCAGCAGTTTTGGTTATAGCACAGATACGCAGTATTTT	CASSFGYSTDTQYF
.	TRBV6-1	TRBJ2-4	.	TGTGCCAGCATGAGCATACATTTAGCCAAAAACATTCAGTACTTC	CASMSIHLAKNIQYF
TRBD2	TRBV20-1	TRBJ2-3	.	TGCAGTGCTAGAAGGGCGGGGGGGCCTAGCACAGATACGCAGTATTTT	CSARRAGGPSTDTQYF
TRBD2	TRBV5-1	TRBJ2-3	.	TGCGCCAGCAGCTTGGGTCTTAGCGGGGGGTACACAGATACGCAGTATTTT	CASSLGLSGGYTDTQYF
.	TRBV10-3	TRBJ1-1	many	TGTGCCATCAGTGAGTCTGAGACGGATAACACTGAAGCTTTCTTT	CAISESETDNTEAFF
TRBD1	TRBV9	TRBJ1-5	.	TGTGCCAGCAGCGGTGGGGACAGGGACAGCAATCAGCCCCAGCATTTT	CASSGGDRDSNQPQHF
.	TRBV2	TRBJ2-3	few	TGTGCCAGCCGAGTCCTAGCGCCGACGCAGTATTTT	CASRVLAPTQYF
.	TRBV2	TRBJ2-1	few	TGTGCCAGCAGTGAAGGTCTACAGGGGCTTAGCGGGCAGTTCTTC	CASSEGLQGLSGQFF
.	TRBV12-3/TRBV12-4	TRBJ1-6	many	TGTGCCAGCAGGGGGTTTGGTTCCTATAATTCACCCCTCCACTTT	CASRGFGSYNSPLHF
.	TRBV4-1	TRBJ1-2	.	TGCGCCAGCAGCCCTTTCTCGGACCCTATGCGGGATGGCTACACCTTC	CASSPFSDPMRDGYTF
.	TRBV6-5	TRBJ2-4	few	TGTGCCAGCAGCTCTCGGGACGGACTGAACATTCAGTACTTC	CASSSRDGLNIQYF
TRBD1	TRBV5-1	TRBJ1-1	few	TGCGCCAGCAGCTCGCAGGGGGTGGCAGAGACTGAAGCTTTCTTT	CASSSQGVAETEAFF
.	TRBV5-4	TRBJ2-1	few	TGTGCCAGCAGCTTCTACGGCGACCACAATGAGCAGTTCTTC	CASSFYGDHNEQFF
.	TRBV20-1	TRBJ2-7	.	TGCAGTGCTAGGGTGGGGAGTTTCTACGAGCAGTACTTC	CSARVGSFYEQYF
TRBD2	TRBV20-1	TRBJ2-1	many	TGCAGTGCTAGATCACTAGCGGGTTCTTACAATGAGCAGTTCTTC	CSARSLAGSYNEQFF
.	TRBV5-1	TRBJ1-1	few	TGCGCCAGCAGCCCGGGGTTGGTAACTGAAGCTTTCTTT	CASSPGLVTEAFF
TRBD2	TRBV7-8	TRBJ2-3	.	TGTGCCAGCAGCTCCCTGGGGAGGGGTGCAGATACGCAGTATTTT	CASSSLGRGADTQYF
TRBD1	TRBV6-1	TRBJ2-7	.	TGTGCCAGCAGACCGACAGGGTATAGGCCGCCCCACGAGCAGTACTTC	CASRPTGYRPPHEQYF
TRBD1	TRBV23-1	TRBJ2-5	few	TGCGCCAGCAGTCAACCCCCCGGGACAGGCTTCCAAGAGACCCAGTACTTC	CASSQPPGTGFQETQYF
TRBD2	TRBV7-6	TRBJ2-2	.	TGTGCCAGCAGCCCCCGCGGGACTAGCGGGGGCCCTAACACCGGGGAGCTGTTTTTT	CASSPRGTSGGPNTGELFF
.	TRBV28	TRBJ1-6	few	TGTGCCAGCAGGGGCAGCTTTGGGGGACCCCTCCACTTT	CASRGSFGGPLHF
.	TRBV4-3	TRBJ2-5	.	TGCGCCAGCAGCCAAAACGGGGGCGAGACCCAGTACTTC	CASSQNGGETQYF
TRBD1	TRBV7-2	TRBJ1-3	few	TGTGCCAGCAGCCCCAGGGGGGATGGCACCATATATTTT	CASSPRGDGTIYF
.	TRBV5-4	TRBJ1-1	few	TGTGCCAGCAGCTCCGGGACCCCTCTGGACACTGAAGCTTTCTTT	CASSSGTPLDTEAFF
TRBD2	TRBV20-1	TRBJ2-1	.	TGCAGTGCGTCGGGACTAGCGGGGGGTGAGCAGTTCTTC	CSASGLAGGEQFF
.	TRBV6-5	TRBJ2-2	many	TGTGCCAGCACCCCCCCCCCAGGGGAGCTGTTTTTT	CASTPPPGELFF
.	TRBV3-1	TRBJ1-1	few	TGTGCCAGCAGCCAGTCAAGAACTGAAGCTTTCTTT	CASSQSRTEAFF
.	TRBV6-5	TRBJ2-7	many	TGTGCCAGCACCACGCAGGGCGGCGAGCAGTACTTC	CASTTQGGEQYF
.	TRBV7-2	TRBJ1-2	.	TGTGCCAGCAGCTTATACGGGTCCTATGGCTACACCTTC	CASSLYGSYGYTF
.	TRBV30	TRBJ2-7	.	TGTGCCTGGAATAGCGGCACATACGAGCAGTACTTC	CAWNSGTYEQYF
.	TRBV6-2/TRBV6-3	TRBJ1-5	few	TGTGCCAGCAGTTATCTCGCGCAGCCCCAGCATTTT	CASSYLAQPQHF
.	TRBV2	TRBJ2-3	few	TGTGCCAGCACCCCCCCCCGGGCGGGGCCCCGGTCAGATACGCAGTATTTT	CASTPPRAGPRSDTQYF
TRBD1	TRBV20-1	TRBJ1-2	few	TGCAGTGCTCGGACAGGGAACGACTATGGCTACACCTTC	CSARTGNDYGYTF
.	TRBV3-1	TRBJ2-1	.	TGTGCCAGCAGCCCTAGAGTGGGAAAGCAGTTCTTC	CASSPRVGKQFF
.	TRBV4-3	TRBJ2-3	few	TGCGCCAGCAGCCCCGCAGGGAATACGCAGTATTTT	CASSPAGNTQYF
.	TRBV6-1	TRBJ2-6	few	TGTGCCAGCACTAGACTAACGGGGGGGGCCAACGTCCTGACTTTC	CASTRLTGGANVLTF